This T cell receptor (beta chain) comes out of a study of T cells in Graves' hyperthyroidism and ophthalmopathy (dated by TCRdb to the late 2010s). Looking at the study overall: Peripheral blood was sampled at the time of initial diagnosis, prior to any treatment. In addition, the study compared T-cell repertoires in thyroid tissue and in blood from several Graves' hyperthyroidism patients. TCR Vbeta CDR3 sequencing of 130 to 150 peripheral blood samples (approximately 44 ophthalmopathy, some 75 hyperthyroidism and approximately 17 progressor patients) is reported in the paper. Prospective prediction of ophthalmopathy was tested in an independent validation cohort of some 19 hyperthyroidism patients and 15 to 17 patients who later progressed to ophthalmopathy. TCR V-J signatures able to tell the groups apart were searched for in a discovery cohort of 100 patients, of whom around 43 had Graves' ophthalmopathy and under 65 had stable Graves' hyperthyroidism. Following sampling, methimazole starting at 30 mg daily was given to hyperthyroidism patients, and high-dose intravenous methylprednisolone was given to ophthalmopathy patients. For training and testing, the 100 or so patients in the discovery cohort were randomly divided in a 7:3 ratio. The research as a whole found: During validation, the model predicted progression to ophthalmopathy a median of about 5.9 months ahead of onset, with almost 71% sensitivity and more than 72% specificity. Ophthalmopathy was separated from stable hyperthyroidism by a 13 V-J signature model, with around 90% sensitivity and about 84% specificity obtained in cross-validation and 80%/75% obtained in testing. Sample size was not statistically predetermined, and investigators were not blinded to group allocation. Blood samples also contained most of the expanded thyroid clonotypes (frequency above 0.001), which suggests that blood repertoires may reflect thyroid immune responses.

This clonotype was counted between two and nine times. What this receptor recognizes is not known. The record has no base qualities; no much larger clone is one base away. TCR beta CDR3 regions were amplified from RNA transcripts. For the first round of RT-PCR on the TCR CDR3, the HTBI primer set was used together with the Qiagen OneStep RT-PCR kit. A second multiplex PCR round built the libraries, followed by size selection and purification. The libraries were sequenced on an Illumina HiSeq2000 using paired-end 100 bp reads. On the study's bioinformatics: SOAPnuke was used to process the raw data, throwing out any read that contained adapters or uncalled bases, had a mean Phred below 15, or lacked an exact constant-primer or identifier match. High-quality paired reads were merged with COPE v1.2.5, and unique nucleotide sequences were defined as clonotypes. MiTCR v1.1 was used to align clonotypes to the IMGT TRBV, TRBD and TRBJ reference segments. The analysis included only V-J combinations with a frequency above 0.0001, which together covered approximately 99% of the repertoires. A TCS score was defined as the ratio of F50 (clonal expansion) to E x V (chaos), with BLOSUM62-based TCRdist applied between CDR3 peptides within each V-J. Welch's t-statistics and random forest reduced roughly 530 V-J features to 10 to 15, which were used in a naive Bayes classifier (R e1071). The public sequencing data were trimmed at Q25 with fastp and processed into clonotypes with MiXCR by TCRdb, which kept only in-frame beta chains. Merged by CDR3 protein, the rows form single entries marked with the most common genes and DNA. The V and J calls and clone size come from TCRdb's table, not from the authors' own analysis. The sample table shows 450,000 to 550,000 distinct CDR3 sequences, and roughly a quarter are seen once. Of the sample, around 10% is held by the ten largest clones.

The CDR3 covers 15 residues, taking in both the cysteine and the phenylalanine. Only the CDR3 region is kept as DNA, spanning 45 bases read in frame from base 1. The junction carries 16 bases between V and J, which are trimmed by 8 bases and 1 base respectively. For CDR1 and CDR2, the germline V gene lists KGHDR and SFDVKD. Ophthalmopathy patients had moderately to severely active disease, Clinical Activity Score of at least 3, NOSPECS grade of at least 4, and duration under 3 months. The study excluded patients with uncontrolled infections, other autoimmune diseases, pregnancy or lactation. Diagnoses were based on clinical symptoms, serum thyroxine and TRAb, thyroid ultrasound and orbital computed tomography. PBMCs were separated from roughly 9.3 ml of fresh peripheral blood using Ficoll-Paque density gradient centrifugation. Total RNA was extracted using Trizol reagent, and RNA quality was assessed on an Agilent 2100 Bioanalyzer.

The sequence was collected from a woman younger than 45 with Graves' ophthalmopathy. The sample taken for sequencing was blood. The V and J segments used are TRBV24-1 and TRBJ1-1; a confident D gene designation cannot be given. The nucleotide sequence is given as TGTGCCACCATTGCGGTGGACGAACGGAACACTGAAGCTTTCTTT. This yields the protein CATIAVDERNTEAFF.